Described below is a single T cell receptor beta chain sequence and its context. Its antigen is as yet unknown. This specimen belongs to a study of T cells in localized non-small cell lung cancer. Study outcomes and limitations: Tumor showed lower T cell clonality than uninvolved adjacent lung, where it was highest. Appearances in adjacent lung were noted for a median about 50 of the top 100 tumor clones.

Here immunoSEQ multiplex PCR was the method, and the copy in TCRdb shows in-frame clones only, minus some. The data hold about 30,000 clones, with roughly 94% observed a single time. This clonotype originated in a woman aged 35 to 70 with stage I lung adenocarcinoma. Sequenced here: peripheral blood, sampled before any cancer treatment.

The CDR3 sequence: CASSLDPAIYEQYF. CDR3 DNA: TGTGCCTCATCCTTAGACCCAGCAATCTACGAGCAGTACTTC. This sequence joins TRBV27 and TRBJ2-7; unclear D gene. Germline CDR1 is MNHEY and CDR2 is SMNVEV (reference sequence). The CDR3 is 14 amino acids. V lost 11 bases to trimming and J lost 3 bases, with 20 bases between them.